The 30 T cell receptor beta chains listed next were all sequenced from one sample in a study of T cell repertoires in cytomegalovirus infection (dated by TCRdb to about 2019). Instrument on record: Illumina HiSeq 1500. Clones were called with MiXCR by TCRdb after fastp trimmed the public reads at Q25, and only in-frame beta chains were retained. Entries are consolidated by CDR3 protein sequence, retaining the most common genes and DNA. Recorded for this sample are around 280,000 distinct CDR3 sequences; around 10% of them occurred a single time. The leading ten clones occupy approximately 2.4% of the sample. Input material: PBMCs. Source of these receptors: a human donor in good health (CMV status not recorded). Some clones in this sample may be carry-over from other donors' samples.

This clonotype was counted at least ten times. The chain has TRBV5-1 and TRBJ2-5; 10 nucleotides agree with TRBD1. The junction had 5 bases not matched to a gene; V was cut back by 4 bases and J by 5 bases. The CDR3 is made up of 14 amino acids. CDR1 and CDR2 (germline): SGHRS, YFSETQ. CDR3 region: CASSPGQGGETQYF. Written as DNA, the CDR3 is TGCGCCAGCAGCCCAGGACAGGGGGGGGAGACCCAGTACTTC.

This clonotype appeared many times. The chain joins TRBV20-1 to TRBJ2-3, with 11 positions matching TRBD2. CDR3 size: 16 residues. Germline trimming cut 1 base from V and 2 bases from J; bases unmatched to any gene: 5. Germline CDR1 DFQATT, CDR2 SNEGSKA (reference sequence). The CDR3: CSARVTSGGPTDTQYF. The CDR3 DNA reads as TGCAGTGCTAGAGTCACTAGCGGGGGCCCCACAGATACGCAGTATTTT.

This clonotype was recorded many times. The rearrangement links TRBV2 to TRBJ1-5; D may be TRBD1 (6 bases). Germline CDR1 and CDR2: SNHLY and FYNNEI. Trimming took 6 bases from V and 6 from J, leaving 15 bases between them. CDR3 length equals 14 residues. CDR3 coding DNA: TGTGCCAGCAGAGACAGGTCCGTGGGTCAGCCCCAGCATTTT. Encoded protein: CASRDRSVGQPQHF.

The table lists this clonotype with many counts. The V gene is TRBV19, the J gene TRBJ2-2; D is uncertain. CDR3 size: 14 residues. V was pared by 4 bases and J by 4 bases, with 10 bases between. Germline CDR1 is LNHDA and CDR2 is SQIVND (reference sequence). The CDR3 reads CASSNTPFTGELFF. The DNA for the CDR3 is TGTGCCAGTAGTAACACTCCGTTCACCGGGGAGCTGTTTTTT. The full variable domain, in which reference TRBV19 and TRBJ2-2 provide the parts outside the CDR3, is DGGITQSPKYLFRKEGQNVTLSCEQNLNHDAMYWYRQDPGQGLRLIYYSQIVNDFQKGDIAEGYSVSREKKESFPLTVTSAQKNPTAFYLCASSNTPFTGELFFGEGSRLTVL.

Ten or more counts support this clonotype. The rearrangement uses TRBV7-8 and TRBJ2-2; TRBD1 is a possible D gene (6 bases). CDR1 is SGHVS, CDR2 FQNEAQ, per germline. The germline V and J ends were trimmed by 3 bases and 5 bases, with 16 bases remaining between them. CDR3 length: 16 amino acids. CDR3 sequence: CASSFVVGARTGELFF. CDR3 bases: TGTGCCAGCAGCTTCGTAGTGGGGGCAAGGACCGGGGAGCTGTTTTTT.

This clonotype was recorded at least ten times. CDR3 amino acids: CASKEASSYEQYV. The CDR3 nucleotides are TGTGCCAGCAAGGAGGCGAGCTCCTACGAGCAGTACGTC. The chain joins TRBV28 to TRBJ2-7; a weak D match, TRBD2 (5 bases). CDR3 size: 13 residues. V dropped 7 bases and J dropped 0 bases, with 10 bases sitting between them. CDR1 and CDR2 from the germline V gene are MDHEN and SYDVKM.

This clonotype occurred a few times. The genes are TRBV29-1 and TRBJ1-1; 10 bases are a match to TRBD1. Unmatched junction bases numbered 4, after V lost 5 bases and J lost 7 bases. CDR1 is SQVTM, CDR2 ANQGSEA, per germline. The CDR3 contains 12 residues. The chain's CDR3 is CSVHGTGDEAFF. CDR3 nucleotides: TGCAGCGTTCACGGGACAGGGGATGAAGCTTTCTTT. The full variable domain, rest sourced from reference TRBV29-1 and TRBJ1-1, is SAVISQKPSRDICQRGTSLTIQCQVDSQVTMMFWYRQQPGQSLTLIATANQGSEATYESGFVIDKFPISRPNLTFSTLTVSNMSPEDSSIYLCSVHGTGDEAFFGQGTRLTVV.

This rearrangement joins TRBV6-2 or TRBV6-3 to TRBJ2-7; no clear D gene. Germline lookup yields CDR1 MNHEY and CDR2 SVGEGT. The length of the CDR3 is 14 residues. The CDR3 region has the DNA TGTGCTTCTACGACGGAGCCCTTCTCCTACGAGCAGTACGTC. It encodes CASTTEPFSYEQYV.

The chain couples TRBV5-4 to TRBJ1-1; 9 positions match TRBD1. V trimming: 2 bases; J trimming: 1 base; junction bases outside the gene matches: 6. The germline V gene has CDR1 SGHNT and CDR2 YYREEE (reference sequence). The CDR3 loop spans 16 amino acids. The CDR3 nucleotides are TGTGCCAGCAGCTTTCTCCGGGACAGGGCGAACACTGAAGCTTTCTTT. Protein sequence: CASSFLRDRANTEAFF.

This clonotype was observed many times. This chain joins TRBV15 and TRBJ1-6; D is undetermined. This CDR3 region has 14 residues. CDR1 and CDR2 (germline): LNHNV, YYDKDF (reference sequence). Trimming stripped 1 base from V and 7 bases from J, with 8 bases between. Here the CDR3 reads CATSRAGWNSPLHF. The CDR3 nucleotides are TGTGCCACCAGCAGAGCAGGATGGAATTCACCCCTCCACTTT.

This clonotype was detected only a few times. The rearrangement uses TRBV29-1 and TRBJ2-1, with D perhaps TRBD1 or TRBD2 (6 bases each). Between the trimmed V and J ends, which lost 3 bases and 7 bases, there was a span of 19 bases. The CDR3 runs to 15 residues. Germline values: CDR1 SQVTM, CDR2 ANQGSEA. The CDR3 here is CSVERGTSLRNEQFF. Here the CDR3 DNA reads TGCAGCGTTGAGCGCGGGACATCCTTAAGGAATGAGCAGTTCTTC.

Of note for this clonotype: A much larger clone lies a single base off, so this may be a read error. The V and J genes are TRBV29-1 and TRBJ1-1, with D maybe TRBD1 (6 bases). Germline CDR1 and CDR2: SQVTM and ANQGSEA. This CDR3 has 13 amino acids. This CDR3 reads CSGRRGPDTEAYF. In nucleotides, the CDR3 is TGCAGCGGTCGGCGGGGGCCAGACACTGAAGCTTACTTT.

A few counts support this clonotype. The chain is built from TRBV9 and TRBJ2-7; maybe TRBD2 (5 bases). Germline loops: CDR1 SGDLS, CDR2 YYNGEE. The CDR3 extends over 12 amino acids. V was trimmed by 3 bases and J by 7 bases, leaving 11 bases between them. CDR3 sequence reads: CASSGLSGEQYF. CDR3 sequence (DNA): TGTGCCAGCAGCGGACTTTCGGGAGAGCAGTACTTC.

This clonotype was picked up many times. This rearrangement joins TRBV10-3 to TRBJ2-7; D not certain. The V end was cut by 6 bases, the J end by 0 bases, with 12 bases between. CDR3 size: 14 residues. The V gene's germline CDR1 is ENHRY and CDR2 SYGVKD. CDR3 sequence reads: CAISDYVGSYEQYV. The CDR3, as DNA: TGTGCCATCAGCGATTACGTGGGCTCCTACGAGCAGTACGTC.

There are a few counts of this clonotype. The V call is TRBV28, the J call TRBJ2-3; TRBD2 aligns across 12 bases. The length of the CDR3 is 16 residues. The junction had 5 bases not matched to a gene; V was cut back by 5 bases and J by 2 bases. Per the germline V gene, CDR1 is MDHEN and CDR2 is SYDVKM. The CDR3 DNA reads as TGTGCCAGCAGTCTCGGACTAGCGGGGATCACAGATACGCAGTATTTT. Protein sequence: CASSLGLAGITDTQYF.

This clonotype was counted ten times or more. This rearrangement joins TRBV7-2 to TRBJ1-5; TRBD1 might be the D (6 bases). V was trimmed by 5 bases and J by 9 bases, leaving 23 bases between them. The CDR3 consists of 16 residues. The germline CDR1 and CDR2 sequences are SGHTA and FQGNSA. Here the CDR3 DNA reads TGTGCCAGCAGCCCCTCGCAGGGGCTCGGGTCCAGGCCCCAGCATTTT. This sequence encodes CASSPSQGLGSRPQHF.

The chain joins TRBV25-1 to TRBJ1-4; D is unclear. The CDR3 runs 12 residues. CDR1 and CDR2 (germline): MGHDK, SYGVNS. The V gene lost 5 bases and the J gene lost 2 bases, with 3 bases spanning the gap. The CDR3 region has the DNA TGTGCCAGCAGTCGGACTAATGAAAAACTGTTTTTT. It is translated as CASSRTNEKLFF. The variable domain in full, completed from reference TRBV25-1 and TRBJ1-4, reads EADIYQTPRYLVIGTGKKITLECSQTMGHDKMYWYQQDPGMELHLIHYSYGVNSTEKGDLSSESTVSRIRTEHFPLTLESARPSHTSQYLCASSRTNEKLFFGSGTQLSVL.

In this sample, this clonotype turned up many times. The CDR3 loop reads CASSVGLAEETQYF. DNA for the CDR3: TGTGCCAGCAGCGTAGGACTAGCCGAAGAGACCCAGTACTTC. The J gene is TRBJ2-5, the V gene TRBV9, with 7 bases identical to TRBD2. Germline V gene data show CDR1 as SGDLS and CDR2 as YYNGEE. The CDR3 is 14 amino acids. J was trimmed by 3 bases and V by 0 bases; bases with no gene match: 2.

This clonotype was recorded many times. The V gene is TRBV28, the J gene TRBJ1-1; no clear D gene. The CDR3 is 14 amino acids. Germline V CDR1 and CDR2: MDHEN, SYDVKM. Trimming shortened V by 2 bases and J by 6 bases, and 13 bases separated the two germline ends. CDR3 protein: CASSLLLHLAEAFF. CDR3 DNA: TGTGCCAGCAGTTTACTCCTTCACCTGGCTGAAGCTTTCTTT.

This clonotype was seen more than once but under ten times. The J gene is TRBJ2-1, the V gene TRBV20-1, with TRBD2 matching 7 bases. Germline V CDR1 and CDR2: DFQATT, SNEGSKA (reference sequence). V was pared by 3 bases and J by 8 bases, with 19 bases of the junction left unmatched. The CDR3 spans 17 residues. The CDR3 nucleotides read TGCAGTGCTAGTCCCCTGGAGGGAGCGGGGCCCCCTCATGAGCAGTTCTTC. It specifies CSASPLEGAGPPHEQFF.

The chain recombines TRBV2 with TRBJ2-3; no reliable D call. Trimming cost V 0 bases and J 5 bases, with 9 bases left between them. The CDR3 totals 14 residues. The V gene's germline CDR1 is SNHLY and CDR2 FYNNEI. CDR3 loop: CASSEAARRDTQYF. The CDR3, as DNA: TGTGCCAGCAGTGAAGCAGCGCGGCGAGATACGCAGTATTTT.

This clonotype was found many times. The V gene is TRBV6-5, the J gene TRBJ2-2; TRBD2 agrees at 7 bases. This CDR3 spans 16 amino acids. With 4 bases clipped from V and 5 bases from J, the junction kept 10 bases outside the gene matches. Germline V gives CDR1 MNHEY, CDR2 SVGAGI. The CDR3 loop reads CASSWGGVAPTGELFF. In DNA, the CDR3 is TGTGCCAGCAGTTGGGGGGGGGTCGCGCCTACCGGGGAGCTGTTTTTT.

This clonotype was recorded many times. The genes are TRBV28 and TRBJ2-4; D might be TRBD1 (5 bases). The CDR3 consists of 16 residues. Germline V CDR1 and CDR2: MDHEN, SYDVKM. Trimming removed 4 bases at V and 3 bases at J, with 16 bases between. The CDR3 sequence: CASSSRTLPVKNIQYF. As DNA, the CDR3 is TGTGCCAGCAGTTCCCGGACACTTCCCGTCAAAAACATTCAGTACTTC. Full variable domain (remainder filled in from reference TRBV28 and TRBJ2-4): DVKVTQSSRYLVKRTGEKVFLECVQDMDHENMFWYRQDPGLGLRLIYFSYDVKMKEKGDIPEGYSVSREKKERFSLILESASTNQTSMYLCASSSRTLPVKNIQYFGAGTRLSVL.

This clonotype was counted ten times or more. The chain employs TRBV10-3 and TRBJ2-7; a possible D gene is TRBD2 (6 bases). Trimming removed 9 bases from V and 2 bases from J, with 11 bases in between. The CDR3 is 12 amino acids. Germline values: CDR1 ENHRY, CDR2 SYGVKD. The CDR3 coding sequence is TGTGCCATAGCGGGTAATACCTACGAGCAGTACTTC. Translating gives CAIAGNTYEQYF.

The V call is TRBV3-1, the J call TRBJ1-1; D not resolved. V was clipped by 1 base and J by 4 bases, with 10 bases between them. This CDR3 has 14 residues. Germline loops: CDR1 LGHDT, CDR2 YNNKEL (reference sequence). The CDR3 DNA reads as TGTGCCAGCAGCCAAGGGGTCAAGCCCACTGAAGCTTTCTTT. Protein sequence: CASSQGVKPTEAFF.

This clonotype was detected only a few times. This sequence joins TRBV29-1 and TRBJ2-3, with 11 bases matching TRBD1. This CDR3 region has 15 residues. With V trimmed by 4 bases and J by 3 bases, 6 bases remained unmatched. Germline V gene lookup returns CDR1 SQVTM and CDR2 ANQGSEA. The CDR3 sequence is CSVVPRDRGTDTQYF. The CDR3 coding sequence is TGCAGCGTTGTGCCAAGGGACAGGGGGACAGATACGCAGTATTTT.

This clonotype was counted ten times or more. The rearrangement uses TRBV7-9 and TRBJ1-1; TRBD1 is a possible D gene (5 bases). Germline V lookup: CDR1 SEHNR, CDR2 FQNEAQ (reference sequence). The CDR3 is 14 residues long. V was cut by 0 bases and J by 1 base, with 6 bases left in between. DNA of the CDR3: TGTGCCAGCAGCTTAGCCGACAGGAACACTGAAGCTTTCTTT. Translating it yields CASSLADRNTEAFF.

The table lists this clonotype with many counts. The V and J genes are TRBV12-3 or TRBV12-4 and TRBJ2-1, with D unresolved. Trimming took 3 bases from V and 0 from J, leaving 3 bases between them. The CDR3 is 13 amino acids. DNA of the CDR3: TGTGCCAGCAGTTTTGTCTCCTACAATGAGCAGTTCTTC. Translated: CASSFVSYNEQFF.

This clonotype was counted at least ten times. The chain links TRBV4-1 to TRBJ1-5, with 7 positions matching TRBD1. Unmatched junction bases numbered 7, after V lost 2 bases and J lost 6 bases. CDR1 is MGHRA and CDR2 is YSYEKL in the germline V gene. The CDR3 extends over 15 amino acids. The CDR3 DNA follows: TGCGCCAGCAGCCAACATCAGGGGGAAGGTCAGCCCCAGCATTTT. Encoded protein: CASSQHQGEGQPQHF.

This clonotype was seen ten or more times. The V call is TRBV7-8, the J call TRBJ1-2; 11 positions match TRBD1. With V trimmed by 8 bases and J by 0 bases, 8 bases remained unmatched. There are 16 residues in the CDR3. Germline V gene data show CDR1 as SGHVS and CDR2 as FQNEAQ. In DNA form, the CDR3 reads TGTGCCAGCTGGACAGGGGGCACACGATCTAACTATGGCTACACCTTC. It specifies CASWTGGTRSNYGYTF. Combining the CDR3 with reference TRBV7-8 and TRBJ1-2 gives the whole variable domain GAGVSQSPRYKVAKRGQDVALRCDPISGHVSLFWYQQALGQGPEFLTYFQNEAQLDKSGLPSDRFFAERPEGSVSTLKIQRTQQEDSAVYLCASWTGGTRSNYGYTFGSGTRLTVV.